One sample yielded the 5 T cell receptor beta chains listed below, sequenced in a study of blood T cell repertoires in COVID-19. TCRdb's table, derived via immunoSEQ multiplex PCR, lists solely in-frame clones and lacks some. Of 66,000 or so clones in the sample, 86% were seen once. Sequencing was carried out using peripheral blood. The receptor source for this set is a man between 50 and 59 years old with active COVID-19.

The chain combines TRBV5-1 with TRBJ1-5; D is perhaps TRBD1 (5 bases). Between the trimmed V and J ends, which lost 2 bases and 4 bases, there was a span of 13 bases. There are 15 residues in the CDR3. Germline CDR1 SGHRS, CDR2 YFSETQ. CDR3 sequence: CASSFSGGSNQPQHF. In DNA form, the CDR3 reads TGCGCCAGCAGCTTTTCCGGGGGGTCGAATCAGCCCCAGCATTTT.

The rearrangement links TRBV5-1 to TRBJ1-5, with 7 bases identical to TRBD1. Germline V lookup: CDR1 SGHRS, CDR2 YFSETQ. This CDR3 spans 15 amino acids. After removal of 0 bases from V and 4 bases from J, the junction contained 4 bases not matched to a gene. CDR3 sequence (DNA): TGCGCCAGCAGCTTGGGAGGGGGCGCGAATCAGCCCCAGCATTTT. This gives the protein CASSLGGGANQPQHF.

The J gene is TRBJ2-1, the V gene TRBV10-3, with 11 bases fitting TRBD2. This CDR3 is built from 15 residues. Losses at the gene ends were 3 bases for V and 6 bases for J; bases not matched to a gene: 4. Germline lookup yields CDR1 ENHRY and CDR2 SYGVKD. CDR3 loop: CAISDVAGGLNEQFF. CDR3 nucleotides: TGTGCCATCAGTGATGTAGCGGGGGGGCTCAATGAGCAGTTCTTC.

This clone was seen a single time. At one boundary the junction diverges from the germline segment, which might be a read error. The chain links TRBV4-1 to TRBJ1-1; D gene uncertain. Looked up from germline, CDR1 is MGHRA and CDR2 is YSYEKL. This CDR3 is 14 amino acids long. CDR3 sequence reads: CASSQVGLNAEAFF. As DNA, the CDR3 is TGCGCCAGCAGCCAAGTCGGTTTGAACGCTGAAGCTTTCTTT.

The rearrangement joins TRBV7-9 to TRBJ1-1, with 10 positions matching TRBD1. CDR3 length: 14 residues. In germline, CDR1 is SEHNR, CDR2 FQNEAQ (reference sequence). V shed 5 bases and J 8 bases; nucleotides not matched to a gene: 8. The CDR3 DNA reads TGTGCCAGCAGCCCCAGACAGGGGGCCCCGGAAGCTTTCTTT. Its protein is CASSPRQGAPEAFF.